This T cell receptor (beta chain) comes out of a study of T cell responses to AZD1222 COVID-19 vaccine. The CDR3 loop spans 14 amino acids. The V end lost 2 bases, the J end lost 6 bases, and 10 bases lay between the germline ends. The germline V gene encodes CDR1 SGHAT and CDR2 FQNNGV. A note on this clone: Its antigen is not identified.

Libraries were prepared by immunoSEQ multiplex PCR; TCRdb keeps only in-frame clonotypes and omits some of them. Counted here are about 99,000 clones, 70% to 90% occurring once; the ten biggest clones make up around 2.7%. Study-level points and caveats: Along spike, vaccine-associated CD4 TCRs were found throughout, with dominance at 160-218 and 743-854. The study reported that nearly half of spike-specific TCRs target unmutated variant regions.

V is TRBV11-2 and J is TRBJ2-2; D ambiguous. This receptor was obtained from an adult in good health. The sequencing here drew on peripheral blood, taken on day 0 of AZD1222 vaccination. The CDR3 protein is CASSLSRKPGELFF. CDR3 sequence (DNA): TGTGCCAGCAGCTTATCACGCAAGCCCGGGGAGCTGTTTTTT.